This record concerns one T cell receptor beta chain sequence. Antigen unknown. At one end the junction does not follow the germline gene, possibly because of a read error. The record originates from a study of CD8 T cells in ankylosing spondylitis. The study's findings and limits: In ankylosing spondylitis blood, a motif of roughly eight highly homologous TCR beta variants appeared characteristic.

One entry per CDR3 protein, called by TCRdb with MiXCR from the 5' RACE reads. This table has under 200,000 distinct CDR3 sequences, approximately 10% appearing once. The clonotype was recovered from a male donor with ankylosing spondylitis or in good health (not recorded which). The specimen was blood, either unsorted or a sorted T cell fraction (not recorded which).

CDR3 residues: CAWGQGLIMEIQYF. In DNA form, the CDR3 reads TGTGCCTGGGGACAGGGGCTGATAATGGAGATCCAGTACTTC. This chain joins TRBV30 and TRBJ2-5, with TRBD1 matching over 9 bases. This CDR3 spans 14 amino acids. CDR1 is GTSNPN and CDR2 is SVGIG in the germline V gene (reference sequence).